This T cell receptor (beta chain) was documented in a study of blood T cell repertoires in COVID-19 (dated by TCRdb to the early 2020s). About the full investigation: Samples covering the acute and convalescent phases of COVID-19 were provided by collaborators in the United States, Italy and Spain. The prospective study material was composed of cDNA or gDNA derived from T cells, B-cell-depleted T cells, or PBMCs. Deeply sampled blood TCRbeta repertoires from subjects exposed to, actively infected with, or recovered from COVID-19 were included in the dataset. The repertoires were made available in a free public database intended to serve as a resource for research on the immune response to SARS-CoV-2. The samples were drawn from the first 160 participants of the ongoing ImmuneRACE study and from 1,254 subjects provided by 6 global collaborators. Sample metadata almost always included a de-identified subject ID, COVID-19 status, age in years and sex. Where available, HLA class I and class II types were obtained from metadata supplied by the sample provider rather than from assay-based typing. Paper-wide results and their limitations: The quantity of clinical and demographic metadata differed by source and by participant and was supplied without curation.

TCRbeta CDR3 regions were amplified from genomic DNA by means of the immunoSEQ Assay, a bias-controlled multiplex PCR. The study's processing was this. The number of nucleated cells in each sample was estimated from the amplification of reference gene primers within the assay. Sequence reads were collapsed and filtered to measure the absolute abundance of every unique TCRbeta CDR3 rearrangement. Productive Simpson clonality was computed per sample as the square root of Simpson's diversity index over productive rearrangements. Held by TCRdb, this immuneACCESS table contains in-frame sequences only and omits some clones. Under half of the omission traces to an unresolved V gene where checked; the cause of the rest is unknown. The V and J calls and clone size are taken from that table; D and trimming were inferred from the DNA. A total of a few hundred thousand clones appear in this sample, about 90% of them only once. The biggest ten clones account for about 10% of the sample.

In Seattle, one collaborating source enrolled patients while the infection was active and tracked those patients longitudinally over the course of disease. Collaborating institutions collected whole blood in K2EDTA tubes following their own protocols. For TCRbeta analysis, collaborators shipped samples as frozen whole blood, isolated PBMCs, or DNA extracted from either of those sample types. Unmatched junction bases come to 8, with V trimmed by 0 bases and J by 9 bases. The CDR3 goes from the cysteine to the phenylalanine over 15 residues. The read is trimmed to its CDR3 DNA, 45 bases read in frame from base 1. Via the germline V gene, CDR1 is SGHRS and CDR2 YFSETQ. Concerning this clone: Its antigen is not yet known. The record has no base qualities; no much larger clone is one base away.

Recombination connected TRBV5-1 to TRBJ2-3, with 9 junctional bases fitting TRBD2. This clonotype was sampled from a woman aged 25 to 45 with COVID-19, enrolled during active disease. Sequencing was done on a sample of peripheral blood. The CDR3 reads CASSLVVSGSVTQYF. The DNA is TGCGCCAGCAGCTTGGTCGTTAGCGGGAGTGTAACGCAGTATTTT.